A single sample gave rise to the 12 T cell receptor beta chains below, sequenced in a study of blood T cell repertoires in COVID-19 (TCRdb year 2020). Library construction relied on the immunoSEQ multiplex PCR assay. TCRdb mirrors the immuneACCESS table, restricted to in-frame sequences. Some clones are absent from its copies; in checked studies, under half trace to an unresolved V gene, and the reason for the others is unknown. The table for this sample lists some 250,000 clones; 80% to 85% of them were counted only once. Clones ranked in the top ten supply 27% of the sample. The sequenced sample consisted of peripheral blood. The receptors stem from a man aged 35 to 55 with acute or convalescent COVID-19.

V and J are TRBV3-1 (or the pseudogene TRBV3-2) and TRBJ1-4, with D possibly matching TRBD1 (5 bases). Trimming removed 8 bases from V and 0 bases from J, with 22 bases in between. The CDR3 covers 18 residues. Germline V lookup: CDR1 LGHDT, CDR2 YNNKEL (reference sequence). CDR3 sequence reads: CASEGTVRAVSTNEKLFF. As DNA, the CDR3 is TGTGCCAGCGAAGGGACTGTAAGGGCGGTCTCAACTAATGAAAAACTGTTTTTT.

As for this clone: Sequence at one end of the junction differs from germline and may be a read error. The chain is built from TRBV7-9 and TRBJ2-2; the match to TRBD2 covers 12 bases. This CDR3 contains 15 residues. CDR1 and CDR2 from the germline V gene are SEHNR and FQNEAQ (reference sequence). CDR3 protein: CASSSTSGRFGELFF. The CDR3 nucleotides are TGTGCCAGTAGCTCTACTAGCGGGAGGTTCGGGGAGCTGTTTTTT. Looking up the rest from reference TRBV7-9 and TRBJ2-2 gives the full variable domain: DTGVSQNPRHKITKRGQNVTFRCDPISEHNRLYWYRQTLGQGPEFLTYFQNEAQLEKSRLLSDRFSAERPKGSFSTLEIQRTEQGDSAMYLCASSSTSGRFGELFFGEGSRLTVL.

CDR3 loop: CASSYGHGRVNTEAFF. The CDR3 nucleotides read TGTGCCAGCAGCTATGGACACGGGAGGGTGAACACTGAAGCTTTCTTT. The chain recombines TRBV7-8 with TRBJ1-1; D might be TRBD1 (5 bases). Trimming removed 4 bases from V and 0 bases from J, with 15 bases in between. The CDR3 runs 16 residues. Germline V lookup: CDR1 SGHVS, CDR2 FQNEAQ. The full variable domain, rest sourced from reference TRBV7-8 and TRBJ1-1, is GAGVSQSPRYKVAKRGQDVALRCDPISGHVSLFWYQQALGQGPEFLTYFQNEAQLDKSGLPSDRFFAERPEGSVSTLKIQRTQQEDSAVYLCASSYGHGRVNTEAFFGQGTRLTVV.

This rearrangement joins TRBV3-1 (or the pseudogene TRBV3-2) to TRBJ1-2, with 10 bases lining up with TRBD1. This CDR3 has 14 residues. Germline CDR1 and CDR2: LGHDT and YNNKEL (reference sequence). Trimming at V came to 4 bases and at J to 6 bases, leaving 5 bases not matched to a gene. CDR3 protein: CASSRQGAIDGYTF. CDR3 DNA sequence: TGTGCCAGCAGCCGACAGGGGGCTATTGATGGCTACACCTTC.

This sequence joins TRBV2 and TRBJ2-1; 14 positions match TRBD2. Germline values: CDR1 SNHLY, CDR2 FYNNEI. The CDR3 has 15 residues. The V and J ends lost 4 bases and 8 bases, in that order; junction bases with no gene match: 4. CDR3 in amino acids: CASSGLAGGPDEQFF. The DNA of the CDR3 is TGTGCCAGCAGTGGACTAGCGGGAGGGCCAGATGAGCAGTTCTTC.

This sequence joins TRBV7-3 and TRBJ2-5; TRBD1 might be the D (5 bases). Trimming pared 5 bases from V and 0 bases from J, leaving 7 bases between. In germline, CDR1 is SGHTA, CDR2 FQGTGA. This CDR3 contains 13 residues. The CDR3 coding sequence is TGTGCCAGCAGCCAACAGGACCAAGAGACCCAGTACTTC. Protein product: CASSQQDQETQYF.

Written as DNA, the CDR3 is TGTGCCAGCATCGCCACAGGGGGTATTAACACTGAAGCTTTCTTT. Amino acid sequence: CASIATGGINTEAFF. The rearrangement joins TRBV6-5 to TRBJ1-1; 8 bases are a match to TRBD1. The CDR3 runs 15 residues. The germline CDR1 and CDR2 sequences are MNHEY and SVGAGI. The trim removed 7 bases at V and 2 bases at J, leaving 9 bases unmatched.

As DNA, the CDR3 is TGCGCCAGCAGCTTCGACAGTTATGGCTACACCTTC. Its protein product is CASSFDSYGYTF. The chain carries TRBV5-1 and TRBJ1-2; D may be TRBD1 (5 bases). Trimming left V 2 bases short and J 5 bases short, with 7 bases between. The CDR3 runs 12 residues. The germline V gene encodes CDR1 SGHRS and CDR2 YFSETQ.

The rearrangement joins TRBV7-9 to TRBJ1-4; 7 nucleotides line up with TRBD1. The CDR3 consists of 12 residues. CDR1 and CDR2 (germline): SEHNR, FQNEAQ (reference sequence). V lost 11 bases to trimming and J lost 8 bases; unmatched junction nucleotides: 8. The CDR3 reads CASNRGREKLFF. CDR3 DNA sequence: TGTGCCTCGAACAGGGGTCGAGAAAAACTGTTTTTT. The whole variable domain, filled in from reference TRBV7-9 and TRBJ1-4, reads DTGVSQNPRHKITKRGQNVTFRCDPISEHNRLYWYRQTLGQGPEFLTYFQNEAQLEKSRLLSDRFSAERPKGSFSTLEIQRTEQGDSAMYLCASNRGREKLFFGSGTQLSVL.

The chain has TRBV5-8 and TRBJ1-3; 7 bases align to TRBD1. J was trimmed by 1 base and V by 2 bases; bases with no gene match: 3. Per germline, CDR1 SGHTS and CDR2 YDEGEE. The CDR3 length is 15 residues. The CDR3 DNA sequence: TGTGCCAGCAGCTTCAGGGGGGCTTCTGGAAACACCATATATTTT. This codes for CASSFRGASGNTIYF.

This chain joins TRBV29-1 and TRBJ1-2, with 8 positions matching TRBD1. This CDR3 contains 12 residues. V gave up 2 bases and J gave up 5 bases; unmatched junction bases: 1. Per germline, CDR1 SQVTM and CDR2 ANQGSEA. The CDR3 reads CSVEQGAYGYTF. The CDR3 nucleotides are TGCAGCGTTGAACAGGGGGCGTATGGCTACACCTTC.

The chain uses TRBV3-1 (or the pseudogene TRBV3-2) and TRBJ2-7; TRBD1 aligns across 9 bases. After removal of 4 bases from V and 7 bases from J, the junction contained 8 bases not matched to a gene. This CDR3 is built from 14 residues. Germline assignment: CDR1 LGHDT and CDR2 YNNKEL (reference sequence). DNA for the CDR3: TGTGCCAGCAGCCTACCCGGGACAGGGATGGAGCAGTACTTC. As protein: CASSLPGTGMEQYF.